This T cell receptor beta chain comes out of a study of blood T cell repertoires in COVID-19. Study background: Sites in the United States, Italy and Spain provided acute and convalescent COVID-19 samples.

After removal of 7 bases from V and 2 bases from J, the junction contained 14 bases not matched to a gene. This CDR3 is built from 17 residues. Germline assignment: CDR1 SEHNR and CDR2 FQNEAQ (reference sequence). As handled by the study authors: Nucleated cell counts were estimated from reference gene primer amplification. Here immunoSEQ multiplex PCR was the method, and the copy in TCRdb shows in-frame clones only, minus some. V and J calls and clone size are given by that table; D and trimming were obtained from the DNA. Counted here are about 300,000 clones, 89% occurring once; the ten biggest clones make up 4.5% to 6.5%.

The clonotype originates from a man in his sixties who had recovered from COVID-19. V is TRBV7-9 and J is TRBJ1-1, with 9 bases matching TRBD1. The sequenced material came from PBMCs or T cells enriched from blood (not recorded which). In nucleotides, the CDR3 is TGTGCCAGCAAGACGCCGGGACAGGGTACGTCTAACACTGAAGCTTTCTTT. Protein sequence: CASKTPGQGTSNTEAFF.